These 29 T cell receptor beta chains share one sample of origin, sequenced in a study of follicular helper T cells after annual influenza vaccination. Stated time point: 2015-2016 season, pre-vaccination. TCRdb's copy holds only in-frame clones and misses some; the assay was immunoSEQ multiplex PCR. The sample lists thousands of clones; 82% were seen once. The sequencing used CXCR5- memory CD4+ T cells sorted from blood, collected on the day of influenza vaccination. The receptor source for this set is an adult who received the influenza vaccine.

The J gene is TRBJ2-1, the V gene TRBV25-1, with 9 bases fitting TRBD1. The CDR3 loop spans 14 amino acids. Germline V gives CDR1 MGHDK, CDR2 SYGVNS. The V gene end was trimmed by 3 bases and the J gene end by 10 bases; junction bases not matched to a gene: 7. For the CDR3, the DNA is TGTGCCAGCAGTGAGTTGGACAGGGGTGGGGAGCAGTTCTTC. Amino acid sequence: CASSELDRGGEQFF.

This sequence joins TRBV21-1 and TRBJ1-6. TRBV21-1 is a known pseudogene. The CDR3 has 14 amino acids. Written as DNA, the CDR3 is TGTGCCAGCAGCAAAGGGGGTATAGGTTCACCCCTCCACTTT. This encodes CASSKGGIGSPLHF.

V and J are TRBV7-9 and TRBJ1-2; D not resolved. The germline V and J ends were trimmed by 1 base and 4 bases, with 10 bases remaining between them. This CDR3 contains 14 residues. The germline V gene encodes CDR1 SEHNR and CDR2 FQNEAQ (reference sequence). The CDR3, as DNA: TGTGCCAGCAGCTTAGGGTCGGGGATCTATGGCTACACCTTC. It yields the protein CASSLGSGIYGYTF.

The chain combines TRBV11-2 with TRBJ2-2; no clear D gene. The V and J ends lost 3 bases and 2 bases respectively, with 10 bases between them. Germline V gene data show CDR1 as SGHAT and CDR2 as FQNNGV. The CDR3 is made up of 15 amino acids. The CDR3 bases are TGTGCCAGCAGCTTTCGGCAGGCAAACACCGGGGAGCTGTTTTTT. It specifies CASSFRQANTGELFF.

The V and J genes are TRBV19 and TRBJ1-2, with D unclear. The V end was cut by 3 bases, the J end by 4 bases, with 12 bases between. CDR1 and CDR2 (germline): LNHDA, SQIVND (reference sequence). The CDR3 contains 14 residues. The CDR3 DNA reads TGTGCCAGTAGTATTAAGGGAGCCGTCTATGGCTACACCTTC. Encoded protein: CASSIKGAVYGYTF.

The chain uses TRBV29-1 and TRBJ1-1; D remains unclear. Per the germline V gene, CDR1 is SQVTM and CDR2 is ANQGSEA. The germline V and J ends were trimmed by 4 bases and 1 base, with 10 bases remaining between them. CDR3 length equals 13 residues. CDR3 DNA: TGCAGCGTTGTAGTCTGGAGGAACACTGAAGCTTTCTTT. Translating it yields CSVVVWRNTEAFF.

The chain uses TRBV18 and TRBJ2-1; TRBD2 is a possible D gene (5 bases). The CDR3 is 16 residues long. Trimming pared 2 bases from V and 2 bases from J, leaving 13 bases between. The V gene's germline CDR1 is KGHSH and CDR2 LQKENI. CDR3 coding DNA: TGTGCCAGCTCACCAGCGGGCAGGCACCCCTACAATGAGCAGTTCTTC. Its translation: CASSPAGRHPYNEQFF.

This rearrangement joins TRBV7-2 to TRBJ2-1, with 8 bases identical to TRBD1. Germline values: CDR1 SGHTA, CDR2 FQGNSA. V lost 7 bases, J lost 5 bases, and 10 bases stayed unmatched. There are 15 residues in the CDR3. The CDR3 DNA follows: TGTGCCAGCAAGCCCGGACAGGGATTTGACAATGAGCAGTTCTTC. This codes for CASKPGQGFDNEQFF.

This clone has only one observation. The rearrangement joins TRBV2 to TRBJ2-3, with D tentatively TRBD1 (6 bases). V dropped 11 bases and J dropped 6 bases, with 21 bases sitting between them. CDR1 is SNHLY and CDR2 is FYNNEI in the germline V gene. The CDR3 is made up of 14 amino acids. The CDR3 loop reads CAGRFGGSGDTQYF. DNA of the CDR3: TGTGCCGGGCGTTTTGGGGGCTCGGGTGATACGCAGTATTTT.

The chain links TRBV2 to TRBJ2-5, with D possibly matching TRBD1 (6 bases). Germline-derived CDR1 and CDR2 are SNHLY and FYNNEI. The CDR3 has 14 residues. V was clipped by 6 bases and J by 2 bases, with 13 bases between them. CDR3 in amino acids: CASRHDRRQETQYF. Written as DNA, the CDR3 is TGTGCCAGCAGACACGACAGGAGGCAAGAGACCCAGTACTTC.

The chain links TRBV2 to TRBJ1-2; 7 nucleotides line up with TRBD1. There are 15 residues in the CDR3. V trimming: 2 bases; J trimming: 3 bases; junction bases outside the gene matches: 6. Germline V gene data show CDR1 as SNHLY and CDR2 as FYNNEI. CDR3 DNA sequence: TGTGCCAGCAGTGAATCGGGACAGCCGGACTATGGCTACACCTTC. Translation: CASSESGQPDYGYTF.

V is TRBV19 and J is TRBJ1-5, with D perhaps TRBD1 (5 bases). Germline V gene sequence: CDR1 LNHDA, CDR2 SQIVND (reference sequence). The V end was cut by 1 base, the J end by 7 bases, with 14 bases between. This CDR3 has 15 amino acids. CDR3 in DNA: TGTGCCAGTAGTATAGGAGACAGCGGGGGACAGCCCCAGCATTTT. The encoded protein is CASSIGDSGGQPQHF.

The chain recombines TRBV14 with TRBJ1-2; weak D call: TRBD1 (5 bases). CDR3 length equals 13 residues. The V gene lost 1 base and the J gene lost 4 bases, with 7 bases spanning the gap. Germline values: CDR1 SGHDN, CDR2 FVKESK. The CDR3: CASSQVDSYGYTF. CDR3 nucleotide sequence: TGTGCCAGCAGCCAAGTTGACAGCTATGGCTACACCTTC.

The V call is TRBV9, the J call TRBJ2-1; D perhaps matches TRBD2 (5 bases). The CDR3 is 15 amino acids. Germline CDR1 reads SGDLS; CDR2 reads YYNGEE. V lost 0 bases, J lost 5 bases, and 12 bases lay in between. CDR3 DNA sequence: TGTGCCAGCAGCGTAGGGAGGCTGCTAGACAATGAGCAGTTCTTC. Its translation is CASSVGRLLDNEQFF.

The CDR3 sequence is CASRYGTTKASKSPLHF. The CDR3 region has the DNA TGTGCCAGCAGGTACGGAACAACCAAGGCGTCAAAATCACCCCTCCACTTT. The chain has TRBV27 and TRBJ1-6; D uncertain. The CDR3 is 17 residues long. Germline assignment: CDR1 MNHEY and CDR2 SMNVEV (reference sequence). V was pared by 6 bases and J by 10 bases, with 25 bases between.

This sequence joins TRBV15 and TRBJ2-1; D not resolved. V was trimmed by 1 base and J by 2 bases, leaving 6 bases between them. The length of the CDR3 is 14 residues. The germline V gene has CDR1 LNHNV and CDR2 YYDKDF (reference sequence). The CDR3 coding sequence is TGTGCCACCAGCAGAGTTCTAGCCTACAATGAGCAGTTCTTC. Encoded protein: CATSRVLAYNEQFF.

For the CDR3, the DNA is TGTGCCATCAACCCCGACGGGATCTCTGGCTACACCTTC. It specifies CAINPDGISGYTF. The chain uses TRBV10-3 and TRBJ1-2; D is uncertain. Trimming took 7 bases from V and 7 from J, leaving 16 bases between them. CDR3 length: 13 residues. The V gene's germline CDR1 is ENHRY and CDR2 SYGVKD.

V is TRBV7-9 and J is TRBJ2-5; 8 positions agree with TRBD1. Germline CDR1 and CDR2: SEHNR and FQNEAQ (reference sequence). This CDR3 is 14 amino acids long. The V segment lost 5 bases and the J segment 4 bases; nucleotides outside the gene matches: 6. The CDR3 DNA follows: TGTGCCAGCAGCCCATGGACAGGGAGAGAGACCCAGTACTTC. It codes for CASSPWTGRETQYF.

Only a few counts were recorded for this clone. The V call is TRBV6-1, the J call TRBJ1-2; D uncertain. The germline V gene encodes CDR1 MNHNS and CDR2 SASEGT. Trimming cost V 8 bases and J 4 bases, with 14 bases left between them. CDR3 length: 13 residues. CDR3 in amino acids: CASPGRSFYGYTF. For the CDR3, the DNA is TGTGCCAGCCCGGGCAGAAGTTTCTATGGCTACACCTTC.

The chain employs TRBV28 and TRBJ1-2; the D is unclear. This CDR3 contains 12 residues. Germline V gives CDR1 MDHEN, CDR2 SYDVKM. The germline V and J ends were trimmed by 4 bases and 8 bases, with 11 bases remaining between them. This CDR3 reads CASSSPLRGYTF. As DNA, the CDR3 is TGTGCCAGCAGTTCCCCCCTACGAGGCTACACCTTC.

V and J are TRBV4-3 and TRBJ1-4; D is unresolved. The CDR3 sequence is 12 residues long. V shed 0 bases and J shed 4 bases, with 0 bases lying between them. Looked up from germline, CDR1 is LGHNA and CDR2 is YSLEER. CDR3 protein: CASSQDNEKLFF. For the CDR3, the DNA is TGCGCCAGCAGCCAAGATAATGAAAAACTGTTTTTT.

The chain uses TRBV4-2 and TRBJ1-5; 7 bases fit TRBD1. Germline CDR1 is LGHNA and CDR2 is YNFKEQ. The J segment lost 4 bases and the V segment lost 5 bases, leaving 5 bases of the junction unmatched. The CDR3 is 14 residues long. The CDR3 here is CASSSQGGNQPQHF. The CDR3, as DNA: TGTGCCAGCAGCTCGCAGGGGGGGAATCAGCCCCAGCATTTT.

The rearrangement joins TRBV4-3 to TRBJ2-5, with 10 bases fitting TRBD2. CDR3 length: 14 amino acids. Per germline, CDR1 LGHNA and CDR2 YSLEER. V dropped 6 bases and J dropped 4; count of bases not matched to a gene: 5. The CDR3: CASSQSGGGETQYF. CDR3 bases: TGCGCCAGCAGTCAGAGCGGGGGGGGAGAGACCCAGTACTTC.

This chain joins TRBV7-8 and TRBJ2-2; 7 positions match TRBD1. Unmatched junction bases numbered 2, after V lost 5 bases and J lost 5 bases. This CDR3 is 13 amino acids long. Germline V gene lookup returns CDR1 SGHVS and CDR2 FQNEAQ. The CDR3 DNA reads TGTGCCAGCAGCGAACAGGGGACCGGGGAGCTGTTTTTT. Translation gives CASSEQGTGELFF.

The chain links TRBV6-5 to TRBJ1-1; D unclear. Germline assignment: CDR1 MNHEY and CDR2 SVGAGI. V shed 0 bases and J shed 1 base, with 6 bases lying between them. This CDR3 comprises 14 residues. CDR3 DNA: TGTGCCAGCAGTTACTCCGGCAAGAACACTGAAGCTTTCTTT. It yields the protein CASSYSGKNTEAFF.

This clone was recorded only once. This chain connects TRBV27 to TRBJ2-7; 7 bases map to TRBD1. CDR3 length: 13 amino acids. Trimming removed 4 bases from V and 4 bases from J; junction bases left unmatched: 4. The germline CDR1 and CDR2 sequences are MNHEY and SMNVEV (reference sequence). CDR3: CASSWDRGYEQYF. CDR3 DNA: TGTGCCAGCAGTTGGGACAGAGGATACGAGCAGTACTTC.

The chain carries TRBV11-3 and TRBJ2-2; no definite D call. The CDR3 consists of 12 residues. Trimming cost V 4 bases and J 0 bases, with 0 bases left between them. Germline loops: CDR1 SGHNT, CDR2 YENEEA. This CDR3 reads CASSSNTGELFF. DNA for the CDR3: TGTGCCAGCAGCTCGAACACCGGGGAGCTGTTTTTT.

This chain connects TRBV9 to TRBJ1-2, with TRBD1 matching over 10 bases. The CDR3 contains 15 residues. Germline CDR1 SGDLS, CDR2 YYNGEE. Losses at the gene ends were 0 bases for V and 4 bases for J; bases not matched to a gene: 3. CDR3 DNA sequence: TGTGCCAGCAGCGTAGGGGGACAGGGGCTCTATGGCTACACCTTC. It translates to CASSVGGQGLYGYTF.

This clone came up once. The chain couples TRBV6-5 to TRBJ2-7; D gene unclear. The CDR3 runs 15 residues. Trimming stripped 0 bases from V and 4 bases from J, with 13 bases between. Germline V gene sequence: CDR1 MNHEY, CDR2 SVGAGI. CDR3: CASSYSMVYPYEQYF. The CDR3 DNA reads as TGTGCCAGCAGTTACTCGATGGTCTACCCATACGAGCAGTACTTC.